These 16 T cell receptor beta chains were sequenced from one sample in a study of response to subunit inactivated influenza vaccine. MiXCR, applied by TCRdb to the RT-PCR reads, yields one record per CDR3 protein. The data show roughly 710,000 distinct CDR3 sequences, 13% to 15% seen once. Sequencing was performed on PBMCs from blood, taken approximately 15 days before vaccination. These receptors all come from a man aged 50 or older who received an inactivated influenza vaccine.

This clonotype was seen a handful of times. The chain employs TRBV12-3 or TRBV12-4 and TRBJ2-5; no firm D call. Between the trimmed V and J ends, which lost 7 bases and 3 bases, there was a span of 18 bases. The CDR3 spans 15 residues. The CDR3 loop reads CASTLGLSNKETQYF. The CDR3, as DNA: TGTGCCAGCACTTTGGGTCTTTCGAACAAAGAGACCCAGTACTTC.

The rearrangement uses TRBV10-3 and TRBJ2-3, with unresolved D. Trimming stripped 1 base from V and 1 base from J, with 3 bases between. Per the germline V gene, CDR1 is ENHRY and CDR2 is SYGVKD. This CDR3 has 13 residues. CDR3 nucleotide sequence: TGTGCCATCAGTGAGTTGGGCACAGATACGCAGTATTTT. This gives the protein CAISELGTDTQYF.

This clonotype was seen a few times. This chain joins TRBV20-1 and TRBJ1-4; TRBD1 matches at 8 bases. CDR3 size: 15 residues. Germline loops: CDR1 DFQATT, CDR2 SNEGSKA (reference sequence). V was clipped by 6 bases and J by 3 bases; unmatched bases: 9. The CDR3: CSAYGQGGPNEKLFF. The CDR3 bases are TGCAGTGCCTACGGACAGGGCGGGCCTAATGAAAAACTGTTTTTT.

This clonotype turned up a few times. The V call is TRBV5-1, the J call TRBJ2-3; D uncertain. Germline V gene sequence: CDR1 SGHRS, CDR2 YFSETQ. Between the trimmed V and J ends, which lost 4 bases and 6 bases, there was a span of 12 bases. The CDR3 has 13 residues. The chain's CDR3 is CASSKHPVDTQYF. The CDR3 DNA reads as TGCGCCAGCAGCAAACACCCAGTGGATACGCAGTATTTT. The variable domain in full, with the rest retrieved from reference TRBV5-1 and TRBJ2-3, is KAGVTQTPRYLIKTRGQQVTLSCSPISGHRSVSWYQQTPGQGLQFLFEYFSETQRNKGNFPGRFSGRQFSNSRSEMNVSTLELGDSALYLCASSKHPVDTQYFGPGTRLTVL.

There are a few counts of this clonotype. The DNA for the CDR3 is TGTGCCAGCAGTGAAGCGGGATGGACCGGGGGGACCGGGGAGCTGTTTTTT. Protein: CASSEAGWTGGTGELFF. The V gene is TRBV2, the J gene TRBJ2-2, with TRBD2 matching 7 bases. The trim removed 0 bases at V and 5 bases at J, leaving 9 bases unmatched. Germline CDR1 is SNHLY and CDR2 is FYNNEI. This CDR3 is 17 amino acids long.

J is TRBJ2-3 and V is TRBV7-2; no firm D call. Germline V gene sequence: CDR1 SGHTA, CDR2 FQGNSA. Trimming removed 2 bases from V and 4 bases from J, with 13 bases in between. This CDR3 has 15 amino acids. The CDR3 bases are TGTGCCAGCAGCTTATTTGGGATCTCCCCAGATACGCAGTATTTT. Protein product: CASSLFGISPDTQYF.

This clonotype was counted ten times or more. This chain uses TRBV4-3 with TRBJ2-7, with 8 nucleotides matching TRBD1. This CDR3 has 12 residues. The J segment lost 12 bases and the V segment lost 4 bases, leaving 8 bases of the junction unmatched. Germline V lookup: CDR1 LGHNA, CDR2 YSLEER. The CDR3 region is CASSPTTGALYF. CDR3 nucleotide sequence: TGCGCCAGCAGCCCAACGACAGGGGCCTTGTACTTC.

This clonotype has ten or more counts. The chain is built from TRBV5-1 and TRBJ1-5; D is possibly TRBD1 (6 bases). The CDR3 length is 15 residues. V lost 0 bases to trimming and J lost 0 bases, with 7 bases between them. CDR1 and CDR2 from the germline V gene are SGHRS and YFSETQ. DNA for the CDR3: TGCGCCAGCAGCTTGGAGGGGGATAGCAATCAGCCCCAGCATTTT. This gives the protein CASSLEGDSNQPQHF.

There are a few counts of this clonotype. The chain is built from TRBV19 and TRBJ2-5; 8 bases are a match to TRBD1. J lost 6 bases, V lost 5 bases, and 5 bases had no gene match. The CDR3 loop spans 13 amino acids. Germline CDR1 reads LNHDA; CDR2 reads SQIVND (reference sequence). The CDR3 sequence: CASSVDRGQTQYF. The CDR3 coding sequence is TGTGCCAGTAGTGTTGACAGGGGTCAGACCCAGTACTTC.

This CDR3 is CASSATQDGLAGTRWTGELFF. The DNA for the CDR3 is TGTGCCAGCAGCGCTACTCAGGATGGACTAGCGGGGACCCGCTGGACCGGGGAGCTGTTTTTT. The chain has TRBV3-1 and TRBJ2-2, with 12 bases identical to TRBD2. Losses at the gene ends were 5 bases for V and 5 bases for J; bases not matched to a gene: 21. The germline gives CDR1 LGHDT, CDR2 YNNKEL (reference sequence). The CDR3 spans 21 residues.

In its sample, this clonotype was seen a few times. The chain uses TRBV5-5 and TRBJ2-4; no firm D call. The V and J ends lost 0 bases and 6 bases respectively, with 10 bases between them. Germline lookup yields CDR1 SGHKS and CDR2 YYEKEE (reference sequence). CDR3 length: 14 residues. CDR3 protein: CASSLESVGNIQYF. The CDR3 DNA reads as TGTGCCAGCAGCTTGGAAAGCGTTGGAAACATTCAGTACTTC.

This clonotype was seen a handful of times. The J gene is TRBJ2-1, the V gene TRBV18; 10 nucleotides agree with TRBD2. J gave up 9 bases and V 0 bases, and 8 bases lay outside the gene matches. The germline V gene encodes CDR1 KGHSH and CDR2 LQKENI. This CDR3 contains 16 residues. The CDR3: CASSPPMSSGRGEQFF. For the CDR3, the DNA is TGTGCCAGCTCACCACCGATGTCTAGCGGGAGAGGTGAGCAGTTCTTC.

The table lists this clonotype with many counts. V and J are TRBV15 and TRBJ2-1; D perhaps matches TRBD1 (6 bases). The CDR3 loop spans 12 amino acids. The germline gives CDR1 LNHNV, CDR2 YYDKDF (reference sequence). V was trimmed by 0 bases and J by 9 bases, leaving 6 bases between them. The CDR3 DNA reads as TGTGCCACCAGCAGAGAGGGGGCTGAGCAGTTCTTC. It is translated as CATSREGAEQFF.

This clonotype was counted a few times. J is TRBJ1-1 and V is TRBV15, with a possible D match to TRBD1 (5 bases). V was trimmed by 7 bases and J by 5 bases, leaving 11 bases between them. The CDR3 covers 12 residues. Germline V gene sequence: CDR1 LNHNV, CDR2 YYDKDF (reference sequence). As DNA, the CDR3 is TGTGCCACCACCCGGGACCGAACTGAAGCTTTCTTT. It encodes CATTRDRTEAFF.

This clonotype was observed a few times. This chain uses TRBV3-1 with TRBJ1-2; perhaps TRBD1 as D (6 bases). This CDR3 spans 14 amino acids. V shed 6 bases and J shed 6 bases, with 17 bases lying between them. Germline CDR1 and CDR2: LGHDT and YNNKEL (reference sequence). CDR3 nucleotide sequence: TGTGCCAGCAGTCTTTTCAGGGGTCGAGATGGCTACACCTTC. Residues: CASSLFRGRDGYTF.

Notes on this clonotype: Possible read error: a much larger clone is one base away. The chain links TRBV12-3 or TRBV12-4 to TRBJ2-3, with D hard to call. This CDR3 contains 12 residues. The DNA for the CDR3 is TGTGACGAACCTAGGCAAACAGATACGCAGTATTTT. This encodes CDEPRQTDTQYF.